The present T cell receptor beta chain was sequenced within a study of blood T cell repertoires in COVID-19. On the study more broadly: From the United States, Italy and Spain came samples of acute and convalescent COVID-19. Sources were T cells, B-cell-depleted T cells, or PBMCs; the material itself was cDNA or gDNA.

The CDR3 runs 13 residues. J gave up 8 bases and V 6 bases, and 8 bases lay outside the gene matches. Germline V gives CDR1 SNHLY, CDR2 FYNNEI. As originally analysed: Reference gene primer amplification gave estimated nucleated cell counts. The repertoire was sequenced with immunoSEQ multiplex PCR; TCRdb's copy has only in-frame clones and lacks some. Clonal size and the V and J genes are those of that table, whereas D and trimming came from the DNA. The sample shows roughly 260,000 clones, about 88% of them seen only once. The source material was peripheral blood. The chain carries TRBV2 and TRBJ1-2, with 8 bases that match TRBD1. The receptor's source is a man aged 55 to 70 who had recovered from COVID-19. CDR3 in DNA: TGTGCCAGCAGATGGACAGGGCCATCGGGCTACACCTTC. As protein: CASRWTGPSGYTF.